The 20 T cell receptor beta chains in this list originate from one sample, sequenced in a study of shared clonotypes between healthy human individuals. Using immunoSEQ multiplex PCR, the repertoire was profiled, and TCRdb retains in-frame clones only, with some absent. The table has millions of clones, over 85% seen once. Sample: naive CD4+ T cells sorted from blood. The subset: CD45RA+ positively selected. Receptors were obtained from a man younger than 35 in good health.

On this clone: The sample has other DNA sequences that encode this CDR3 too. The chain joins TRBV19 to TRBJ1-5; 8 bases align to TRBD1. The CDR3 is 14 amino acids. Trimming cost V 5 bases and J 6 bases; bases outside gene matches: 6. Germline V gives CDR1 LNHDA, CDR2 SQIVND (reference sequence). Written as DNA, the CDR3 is TGTGCCAGTAGTCCCGACAGGGGAGGTCAGCCCCAGCATTTT. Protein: CASSPDRGGQPQHF.

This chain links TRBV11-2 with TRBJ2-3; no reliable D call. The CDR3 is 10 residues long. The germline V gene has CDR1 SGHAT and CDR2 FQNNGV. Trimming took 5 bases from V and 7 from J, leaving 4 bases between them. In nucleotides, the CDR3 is TGTGCCAGCAGCAGCCATACGCAGTATTTT. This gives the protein CASSSHTQYF.

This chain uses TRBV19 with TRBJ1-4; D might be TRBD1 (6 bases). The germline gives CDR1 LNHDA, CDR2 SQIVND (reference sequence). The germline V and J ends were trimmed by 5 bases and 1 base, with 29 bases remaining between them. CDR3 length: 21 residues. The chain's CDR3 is CASSSVGLGGGYWETNEKLFF. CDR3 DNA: TGTGCCAGTAGTTCCGTCGGTTTAGGAGGGGGATACTGGGAAACTAATGAAAAACTGTTTTTT.

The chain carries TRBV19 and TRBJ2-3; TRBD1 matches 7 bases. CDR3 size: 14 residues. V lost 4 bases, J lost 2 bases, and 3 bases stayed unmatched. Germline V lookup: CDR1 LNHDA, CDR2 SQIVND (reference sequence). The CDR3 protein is CASSTQGPTDTQYF. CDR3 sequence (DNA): TGTGCCAGTAGTACACAGGGGCCCACAGATACGCAGTATTTT.

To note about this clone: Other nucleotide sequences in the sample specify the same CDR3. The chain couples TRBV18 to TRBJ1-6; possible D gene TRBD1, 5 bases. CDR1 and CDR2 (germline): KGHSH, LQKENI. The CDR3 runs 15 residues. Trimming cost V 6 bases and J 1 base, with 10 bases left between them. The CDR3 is CASSPGGSYNSPLHF. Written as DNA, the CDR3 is TGTGCCAGCTCGCCGGGGGGGTCCTATAATTCACCCCTCCACTTT.

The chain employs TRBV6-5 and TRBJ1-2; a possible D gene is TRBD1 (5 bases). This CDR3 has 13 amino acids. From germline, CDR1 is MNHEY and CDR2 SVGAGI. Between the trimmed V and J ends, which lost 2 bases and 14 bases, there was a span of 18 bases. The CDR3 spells CASSYRDGLGSTF. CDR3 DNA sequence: TGTGCCAGCAGTTACAGGGACGGATTAGGTAGTACCTTC.

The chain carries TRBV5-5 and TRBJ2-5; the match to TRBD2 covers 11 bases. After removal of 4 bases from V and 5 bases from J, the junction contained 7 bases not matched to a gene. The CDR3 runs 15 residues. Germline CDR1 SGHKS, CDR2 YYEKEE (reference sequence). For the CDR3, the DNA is TGTGCCAGCAGCGAGGGGACTAGCGGCAAGGAGACCCAGTACTTC. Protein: CASSEGTSGKETQYF.

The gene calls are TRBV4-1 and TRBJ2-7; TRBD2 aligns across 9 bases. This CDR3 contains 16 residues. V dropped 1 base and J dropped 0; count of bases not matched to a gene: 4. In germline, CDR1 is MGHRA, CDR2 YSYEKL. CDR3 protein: CASSQGEREVSYEQYF. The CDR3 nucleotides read TGCGCCAGCAGCCAAGGGGAGCGGGAGGTCTCCTACGAGCAGTACTTC.

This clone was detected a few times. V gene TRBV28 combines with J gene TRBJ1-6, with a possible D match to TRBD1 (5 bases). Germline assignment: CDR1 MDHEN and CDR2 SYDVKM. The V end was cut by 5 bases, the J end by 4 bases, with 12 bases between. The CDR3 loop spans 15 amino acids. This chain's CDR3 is CASSLRDLYNSPLHF. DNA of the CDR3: TGTGCCAGCAGTCTCCGGGACTTGTATAATTCACCCCTCCACTTT.

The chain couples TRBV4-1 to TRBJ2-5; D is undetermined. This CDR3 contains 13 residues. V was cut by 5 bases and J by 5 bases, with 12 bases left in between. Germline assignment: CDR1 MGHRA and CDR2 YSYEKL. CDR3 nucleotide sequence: TGCGCCAGCAGCAGGGTCTTCCTGGAGACCCAGTACTTC. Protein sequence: CASSRVFLETQYF.

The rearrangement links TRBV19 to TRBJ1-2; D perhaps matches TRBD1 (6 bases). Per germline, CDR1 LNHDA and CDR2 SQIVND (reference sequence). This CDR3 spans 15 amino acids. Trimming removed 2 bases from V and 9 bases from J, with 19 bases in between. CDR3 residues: CASSIPLTGNLRYTF. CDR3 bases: TGTGCCAGTAGTATACCCCTCACAGGGAACTTGCGCTACACCTTC.

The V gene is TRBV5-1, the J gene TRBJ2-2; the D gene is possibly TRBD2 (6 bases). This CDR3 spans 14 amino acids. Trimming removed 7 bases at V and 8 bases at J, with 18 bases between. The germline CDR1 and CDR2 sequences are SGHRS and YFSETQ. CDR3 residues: CASAPEGRTGELFF. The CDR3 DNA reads TGCGCCAGCGCCCCGGAGGGGAGGACAGGGGAGCTGTTTTTT. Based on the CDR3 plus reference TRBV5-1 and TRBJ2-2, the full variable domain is KAGVTQTPRYLIKTRGQQVTLSCSPISGHRSVSWYQQTPGQGLQFLFEYFSETQRNKGNFPGRFSGRQFSNSRSEMNVSTLELGDSALYLCASAPEGRTGELFFGEGSRLTVL.

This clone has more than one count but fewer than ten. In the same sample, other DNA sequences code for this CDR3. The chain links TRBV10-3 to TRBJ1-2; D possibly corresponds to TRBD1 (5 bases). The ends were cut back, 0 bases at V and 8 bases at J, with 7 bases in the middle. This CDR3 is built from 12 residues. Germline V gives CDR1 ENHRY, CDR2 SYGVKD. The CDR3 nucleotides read TGTGCCATCAGTGAGTCAAGGGACGGCTACACCTTC. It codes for CAISESRDGYTF.

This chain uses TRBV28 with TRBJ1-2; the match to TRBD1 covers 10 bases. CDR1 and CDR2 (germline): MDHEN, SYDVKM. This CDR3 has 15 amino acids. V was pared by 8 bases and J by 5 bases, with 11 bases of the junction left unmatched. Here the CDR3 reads CASRDRGGREYGYTF. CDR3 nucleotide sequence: TGTGCCAGCCGGGACAGGGGTGGAAGGGAGTATGGCTACACCTTC.

The CDR3 sequence is CAIGADGPDTQYF. The CDR3 DNA sequence: TGTGCCATCGGGGCCGACGGGCCAGATACGCAGTATTTT. The chain couples TRBV10-3 to TRBJ2-3; D might be TRBD1 (5 bases). This CDR3 is 13 amino acids long. Trimming removed 8 bases at V and 4 bases at J, with 13 bases between. Germline lookup yields CDR1 ENHRY and CDR2 SYGVKD.

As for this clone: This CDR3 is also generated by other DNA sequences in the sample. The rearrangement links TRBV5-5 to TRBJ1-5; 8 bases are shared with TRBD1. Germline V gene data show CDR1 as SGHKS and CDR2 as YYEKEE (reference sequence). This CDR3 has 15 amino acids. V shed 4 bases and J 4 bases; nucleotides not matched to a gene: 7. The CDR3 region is CASSLGQGLNQPQHF. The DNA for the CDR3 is TGTGCCAGCAGCCTAGGACAGGGCCTTAATCAGCCCCAGCATTTT.

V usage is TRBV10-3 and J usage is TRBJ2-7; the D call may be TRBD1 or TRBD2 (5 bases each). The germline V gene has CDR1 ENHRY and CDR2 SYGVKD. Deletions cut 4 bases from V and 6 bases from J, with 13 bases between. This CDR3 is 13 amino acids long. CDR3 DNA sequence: TGTGCCATCAGTGTGGCAGGGACGGGCGAGCAGTACTTC. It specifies CAISVAGTGEQYF.

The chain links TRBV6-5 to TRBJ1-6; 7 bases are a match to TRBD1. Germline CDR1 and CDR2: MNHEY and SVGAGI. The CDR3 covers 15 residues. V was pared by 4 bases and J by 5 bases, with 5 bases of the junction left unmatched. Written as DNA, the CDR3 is TGTGCCAGCAGTTCCGGACAGGTCAATAATTCACCCCTCCACTTT. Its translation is CASSSGQVNNSPLHF.

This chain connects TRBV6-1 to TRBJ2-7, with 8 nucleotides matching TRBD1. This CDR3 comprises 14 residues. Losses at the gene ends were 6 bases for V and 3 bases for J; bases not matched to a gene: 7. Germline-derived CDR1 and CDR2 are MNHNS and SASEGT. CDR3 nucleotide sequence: TGTGCCAGCAGCTACGGGACAGGCAACTACGAGCAGTACTTC. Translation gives CASSYGTGNYEQYF.

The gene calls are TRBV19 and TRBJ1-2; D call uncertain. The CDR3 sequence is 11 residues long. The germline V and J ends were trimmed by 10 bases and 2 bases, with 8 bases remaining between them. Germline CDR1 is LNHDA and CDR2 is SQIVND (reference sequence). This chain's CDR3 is CATGRNYGYTF. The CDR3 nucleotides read TGTGCCACCGGACGGAACTATGGCTACACCTTC.